This TCR beta chain was found in a study of spatial heterogeneity in lung cancer. Overall study context: The donors were approximately 70 patients with non-small cell lung cancer that was early-stage and untreated. The study consistently detected more beta-chain than alpha-chain sequences.

Every TCR cDNA molecule carried a tag that served as a unique molecular identifier. TCRdb reprocessed the 5' RACE reads with MiXCR, giving one entry per CDR3 protein. The sample contains around 120,000 distinct CDR3 sequences, more than 9% of which appear only once. The sample's time point: blood at routine non-recurrence follow-up after resection. Frozen PBMC, nontumor lung or tumor provided whole RNA, which was sequenced unsorted. Findings and caveats of the study: Blood showed ubiquitous tumor TCRs more often at resection than at routine follow-up.

The CDR3 totals 15 residues. Germline lookup yields CDR1 MNHEY and CDR2 SVGAGI. V gave up 6 bases and J gave up 7 bases, with 16 bases separating them. At least ten counts were recorded for this clonotype. Its antigen is not identified. This clonotype was obtained from a male donor with early-stage non-small cell lung cancer. Sample: PBMCs, taken at follow-up. This chain connects TRBV6-5 to TRBJ1-6, with D perhaps TRBD1 (6 bases). CDR3 bases: TGTGCCAGCAGCTGGGGGCAGGGTAGGAATTCACCCCTCCACTTT. Protein product: CASSWGQGRNSPLHF.